This T cell receptor (beta chain) comes out of a study of blood T cell repertoires in COVID-19. About the study: Samples came from the United States, Italy and Spain, spanning acute and convalescent COVID-19. From T cells, B-cell-depleted T cells, or PBMCs came the material, which was cDNA or gDNA.

The CDR3 runs 15 residues. The Seattle site enrolled patients during active infection and followed them longitudinally. Per the authors' pipeline: How many nucleated cells were present was estimated from reference gene primer amplification. Here immunoSEQ multiplex PCR was the method, and the copy in TCRdb shows in-frame clones only, minus some. V and J calls and clone size are given by that table; D and trimming were obtained from the DNA. The table lists fewer than 60,000 clones, approximately 80% of them singletons, with about 9.4% in the top ten. The sample consisted of peripheral blood. This rearrangement joins TRBV21-1 to TRBJ2-7; TRBD1 was called by the table and not checked on the DNA. TRBV21-1 is a known pseudogene. The source of this sequence is a man aged 25-45 years with COVID-19, enrolled during active disease. The CDR3 coding sequence is TGTGCCAGCAGCAAAGGACAGGGCTGGTCCTACGAGCAGTACTTC. This sequence encodes CASSKGQGWSYEQYF.